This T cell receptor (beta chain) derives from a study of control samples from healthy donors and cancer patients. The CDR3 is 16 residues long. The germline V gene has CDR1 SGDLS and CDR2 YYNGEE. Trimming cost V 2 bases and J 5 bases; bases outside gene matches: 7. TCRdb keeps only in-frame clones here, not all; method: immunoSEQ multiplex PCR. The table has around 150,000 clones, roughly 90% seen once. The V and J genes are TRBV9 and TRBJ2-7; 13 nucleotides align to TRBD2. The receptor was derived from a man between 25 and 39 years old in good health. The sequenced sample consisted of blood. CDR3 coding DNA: TGTGCCAGCAGCGTCGGACTAGCGGGGGTTCTCAACGAGCAGTACTTC. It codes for CASSVGLAGVLNEQYF.